The rows below give T cell receptor beta chains drawn from one sample of a study. TCRdb processed the RT-PCR reads anew with MiXCR; each CDR3 protein has one entry. Here the sample spans more than 550,000 distinct CDR3 sequences, 14% being singletons. The specimen was memory CD4+ T cells from blood. The receptors stem from a female donor in good health, serving as a healthy control. The CDR3 runs from the conserved cysteine through the conserved F or W. The order of the fields is CDR3 length, D gene, V gene, J gene, clone size, CDR3 protein, CDR3 DNA. A D gene is named only where the DNA matches it firmly. Size tells how often a clone was seen (once, few, many) or the class of an expanded clone, and some rows leave it out.

>12|TRBD1|TRBV20-1|TRBJ1-4|few
CSAGRQGGKLFF
TGCAGTGCCGGTAGACAGGGGGGAAAACTGTTTTTT
>14|TRBD1|TRBV20-1|TRBJ2-3|many
CSARGDRAPDTQYF
TGCAGTGCTAGAGGGGACAGGGCGCCAGATACGCAGTATTTT
>12|-|TRBV5-6|TRBJ1-2|-
CASSRTSSLYTF
TGTGCCAGCAGCCGGACATCCTCCCTCTACACCTTC
>13|-|TRBV10-3|TRBJ1-2|many
CAIRRTENYGYTF
TGTGCCATCAGGAGGACGGAAAACTATGGCTACACCTTC
>16|TRBD1|TRBV5-1|TRBJ2-2|many
CASSSQDRGRTGELFF
TGCGCCAGCAGCTCCCAGGACAGGGGGCGAACCGGGGAGCTGTTTTTT
>17|-|TRBV21-1|TRBJ2-7|-
CASSNYEGPGPPGEQYF
TGTGCCAGCAGCAACTACGAAGGACCCGGCCCCCCTGGCGAGCAGTACTTC
>15|TRBD1|TRBV5-1|TRBJ2-7|many
CASSPWAGGTYEQYF
TGCGCCAGCAGCCCCTGGGCAGGGGGTACCTACGAGCAGTACTTC
>15|-|TRBV11-2|TRBJ2-5|few
CASTGPTGVPETQYF
TGTGCCAGCACCGGCCCCACGGGGGTTCCAGAGACCCAGTACTTC
>14|TRBD1|TRBV15|TRBJ2-7|few
CATSYLTGGYEQYF
TGTGCCACCAGCTACCTGACAGGGGGGTACGAGCAGTACTTC
>16|-|TRBV7-3|TRBJ1-4|-
CASSLTPRATNEKLFF
TGTGCCAGCAGCTTGACCCCTCGGGCAACTAATGAAAAACTGTTTTTT
>15|-|TRBV10-3|TRBJ2-3|many
CAISDAGALGDTQYF
TGTGCCATCAGTGACGCGGGGGCCCTGGGGGATACGCAGTATTTT
>16|TRBD2|TRBV28|TRBJ2-2|-
CASNNPGGGFTGELFF
TGTGCCAGCAACAATCCTGGCGGGGGGTTCACCGGGGAGCTGTTTTTT
>15|-|TRBV7-9|TRBJ1-2|few
CASSLVGRSGYGYTF
TGTGCCAGCAGCTTAGTCGGGCGTAGCGGTTATGGCTACACCTTC
>14|-|TRBV7-2|TRBJ2-2|many
CASRERSNTGELFF
TGTGCCAGCAGGGAAAGATCAAACACCGGGGAGCTGTTTTTT
>14|-|TRBV6-4|TRBJ2-1|many
CASSELAGNSEQFF
TGTGCCAGCAGTGAATTGGCAGGGAACAGCGAGCAGTTCTTC
>13|-|TRBV20-1|TRBJ1-2|-
CSAEHQNNYGYTF
TGCAGTGCTGAGCACCAAAATAACTATGGCTACACCTTC
>10|-|TRBV6-5|TRBJ2-7|many
CASGEHEQYF
TGTGCCAGCGGGGAGCACGAGCAGTACTTC
>13|TRBD1|TRBV30|TRBJ1-5|many
CAWGGQGDQPQHF
TGTGCCTGGGGGGGACAGGGGGATCAGCCCCAGCATTTT
>12|-|TRBV7-9|TRBJ1-2|many
CASSLDSNGYTF
TGTGCCAGCAGCTTAGACAGCAATGGCTACACCTTC
>14|-|TRBV12-3/TRBV12-4|TRBJ1-3|-
CASSKTVSGNTIYF
TGTGCCAGCAGTAAGACAGTCTCTGGAAACACCATATATTTT
>16|TRBD1|TRBV4-1|TRBJ2-2|-
CASSGSRGQRDGELFF
TGCGCCAGTAGCGGTTCCAGGGGGCAACGCGACGGGGAGCTGTTTTTT
>14|-|TRBV7-2|TRBJ2-5|many
CASSSQGLTGTQYF
TGTGCCAGCAGCTCCCAAGGACTTACCGGGACCCAGTACTTC
>13|-|TRBV7-2|TRBJ1-3|few
CASRWGGGNTIYF
TGTGCCAGCAGGTGGGGGGGAGGAAACACCATATATTTT
>17|-|TRBV2|TRBJ2-1|-
CASTINPGRSSYNEQFF
TGTGCCAGCACCATCAATCCAGGACGGAGCTCCTACAATGAGCAGTTCTTC
>15|TRBD1|TRBV6-2/TRBV6-3|TRBJ2-5|-
CASSGELDRGETQYF
TGTGCCAGCAGTGGAGAACTCGACAGGGGAGAGACCCAGTACTTC
>14|TRBD1|TRBV27|TRBJ1-6|few
CASGRTGLNSPLHF
TGTGCCAGCGGAAGGACAGGTCTAAATTCACCCCTCCACTTT